These 20 T cell receptor beta chains came from one sample sequenced in a study of T cell repertoires in cytomegalovirus infection. These receptors' antigens are unknown. TCRdb processed the reads anew with MiXCR; each CDR3 protein has one entry. This sample carries over 45,000 distinct CDR3 sequences, around 20% of them seen once, and the ten largest clones take 26%. Sequencing used CD8+ T cells from cultured PBMCs, obtained from culture after CMV antigen stimulation. The receptor set was obtained from a human donor in good health (CMV status not recorded). Some clones in this sample may be carry-over from other donors' samples.

The gene calls are TRBV9 and TRBJ1-4, with 12 bases identical to TRBD1. This CDR3 is built from 15 residues. V lost 3 bases, J lost 7 bases, and 4 bases stayed unmatched. Looked up from germline, CDR1 is SGDLS and CDR2 is YYNGEE. DNA for the CDR3: TGTGCCAGCAGCGGTGGGGACAGGGGGCTTGAAAAACTGTTTTTT. Translating gives CASSGGDRGLEKLFF.

This clonotype turned up a few times. This chain joins TRBV27 and TRBJ2-2, with 8 bases lining up with TRBD2. The CDR3 runs 14 residues. Losses at the gene ends were 6 bases for V and 2 bases for J; bases not matched to a gene: 2. The germline CDR1 and CDR2 sequences are MNHEY and SMNVEV (reference sequence). CDR3 residues: CASSWTSNTGELFF. The CDR3 DNA is TGTGCCAGCAGCTGGACTAGCAACACCGGGGAGCTGTTTTTT.

The chain employs TRBV7-7 and TRBJ2-7; weak D call: TRBD1 (5 bases). The CDR3 covers 15 residues. Trimming left V 2 bases short and J 3 bases short, with 14 bases between. Germline CDR1 reads SSHAT; CDR2 reads FNYEAQ (reference sequence). The CDR3 DNA reads TGTGCCAGCAGCTTAAGAATGGGGCATAACTACGAGCAGTACTTC. This sequence encodes CASSLRMGHNYEQYF.

This chain connects TRBV7-2 to TRBJ1-2, with D hard to call. The germline gives CDR1 SGHTA, CDR2 FQGNSA. The CDR3 is 16 residues long. Trimming left V 3 bases short and J 4 bases short, with 18 bases between. Written as DNA, the CDR3 is TGTGCCAGCAGCTTTACCCCAGGAACCCTAGTCTATGGCTACACCTTC. The encoded protein is CASSFTPGTLVYGYTF.

The sample holds a few counts of this clonotype. V usage is TRBV7-6 and J usage is TRBJ2-5; D gene uncertain. Germline values: CDR1 SGHVS, CDR2 FNYEAQ. The CDR3 sequence is 15 residues long. The V end lost 1 base, the J end lost 4 bases, and 13 bases lay between the germline ends. CDR3 in amino acids: CASSLGVEQRETQYF. For the CDR3, the DNA is TGTGCCAGCAGCTTAGGCGTGGAGCAACGAGAGACCCAGTACTTC.

This clonotype was observed a handful of times. The chain uses TRBV7-2 and TRBJ1-5; no clear D. V was trimmed by 5 bases and J by 6 bases, leaving 17 bases between them. The germline CDR1 and CDR2 sequences are SGHTA and FQGNSA. This CDR3 is 15 amino acids long. The chain's CDR3 is CASSPGGLTGQPQHF. CDR3 coding DNA: TGTGCCAGCAGCCCGGGCGGGCTTACCGGTCAGCCCCAGCATTTT.

This clonotype has a handful of counts. The chain couples TRBV7-2 to TRBJ1-5; no clear D gene. CDR3 length equals 15 residues. The germline V gene has CDR1 SGHTA and CDR2 FQGNSA. The germline V and J ends were trimmed by 6 bases and 0 bases, with 12 bases remaining between them. The CDR3 region has the DNA TGTGCCAGCAGTTACCGTGTCAATAGCAATCAGCCCCAGCATTTT. Its protein is CASSYRVNSNQPQHF.

The chain carries TRBV5-4 and TRBJ2-2; possibly TRBD1 for D (5 bases). Germline values: CDR1 SGHNT, CDR2 YYREEE (reference sequence). Trimming shortened V by 1 base and J by 4 bases, and 14 bases separated the two germline ends. There are 16 residues in the CDR3. Written as DNA, the CDR3 is TGTGCCAGCAGCTTGATGGTCCGACAGAGCACCGGGGAGCTGTTTTTT. It translates to CASSLMVRQSTGELFF.

This chain links TRBV7-9 with TRBJ2-1; 10 nucleotides line up with TRBD2. Trimming took 5 bases from V and 8 from J; bases not matched to a gene: 9. This CDR3 contains 15 residues. CDR1 and CDR2 (germline): SEHNR, FQNEAQ (reference sequence). CDR3 protein: CASSPRASGSDEQFF. CDR3 sequence (DNA): TGTGCCAGCAGCCCGAGGGCTAGCGGGAGTGATGAGCAGTTCTTC.

This clonotype came up a few times. This chain uses TRBV7-3 with TRBJ2-7, with D possibly matching TRBD1 (5 bases). The length of the CDR3 is 15 residues. CDR1 and CDR2 (germline): SGHTA, FQGTGA. V gave up 6 bases and J gave up 2 bases, with 17 bases separating them. This CDR3 is CASRLTTKGTYEQYF. CDR3 bases: TGTGCCAGCAGGTTGACCACAAAGGGGACCTACGAGCAGTACTTC.

The chain carries TRBV27 and TRBJ1-2, with 9 bases that match TRBD1. Looked up from germline, CDR1 is MNHEY and CDR2 is SMNVEV (reference sequence). This CDR3 is 17 amino acids long. The V segment lost 5 bases and the J segment 4 bases; nucleotides outside the gene matches: 14. The CDR3 sequence is CASSIISGTGTLYGYTF. CDR3 sequence (DNA): TGTGCCAGCAGTATAATATCCGGGACAGGGACACTCTATGGCTACACCTTC.

V usage is TRBV14 and J usage is TRBJ2-2; D is unclear. In germline, CDR1 is SGHDN, CDR2 FVKESK. The CDR3 has 16 residues. V was trimmed by 0 bases and J by 6 bases, leaving 14 bases between them. The CDR3: CASSQDRTPRAGELFF. Here the CDR3 DNA reads TGTGCCAGCAGCCAAGATAGGACCCCCCGAGCCGGGGAGCTGTTTTTT.

A remark on this clonotype: An end of the junction differs from the germline gene, which may be a read error. J is TRBJ2-1 and V is TRBV27, with 7 bases matching TRBD1. Germline V lookup: CDR1 MNHEY, CDR2 SMNVEV (reference sequence). The CDR3 is 13 residues long. CDR3 DNA: TGTGCCAGCCAAAAGGGGGCGCCCAATGAGCAGTTCTTT. Residues: CASQKGAPNEQFF.

This sequence joins TRBV7-2 and TRBJ1-1; D possibly corresponds to TRBD1 (6 bases). The V gene lost 2 bases and the J gene lost 2 bases, with 12 bases spanning the gap. The germline gives CDR1 SGHTA, CDR2 FQGNSA. This CDR3 is built from 15 residues. The CDR3 DNA follows: TGTGCCAGCAGCTTATCTTGGACAGAAAACACTGAAGCTTTCTTT. Its translation: CASSLSWTENTEAFF.

The chain links TRBV7-9 to TRBJ2-3; D not certain. The germline gives CDR1 SEHNR, CDR2 FQNEAQ (reference sequence). CDR3 size: 15 residues. Between the trimmed V and J ends, which lost 5 bases and 6 bases, there was a span of 18 bases. CDR3 sequence reads: CASSPLSALSDTQYF. CDR3 bases: TGTGCCAGCAGCCCCCTTAGTGCCCTAAGCGATACGCAGTATTTT.

This sequence joins TRBV6-5 and TRBJ2-7; 8 bases are a match to TRBD1. CDR3 size: 16 residues. Germline assignment: CDR1 MNHEY and CDR2 SVGAGI. J lost 4 bases, V lost 0 bases, and 8 bases had no gene match. In DNA, the CDR3 is TGTGCCAGCAGTTACTCCCCGGGACAGGATTTTTACGAGCAGTACTTC. Protein product: CASSYSPGQDFYEQYF.

J is TRBJ1-5 and V is TRBV7-8, with TRBD1 matching 10 bases. From germline, CDR1 is SGHVS and CDR2 FQNEAQ. The CDR3 is made up of 17 amino acids. With V trimmed by 4 bases and J by 5 bases, 11 bases remained unmatched. The CDR3 region has the DNA TGTGCCAGCAGCTCGCTCGGGACAGGGGCGTTCGATCAGCCCCAGCATTTT. Amino acids: CASSSLGTGAFDQPQHF.

The DNA for the CDR3 is TGCGCCAGCAGCTTGTGGGGAACCACGGACAGCAGAGCCTACGAGCAGTACTTC. It encodes CASSLWGTTDSRAYEQYF. The chain recombines TRBV5-1 with TRBJ2-7; D is possibly TRBD1 (6 bases). Between the trimmed V and J ends, which lost 1 base and 2 bases, there was a span of 22 bases. The CDR3 contains 18 residues. Germline assignment: CDR1 SGHRS and CDR2 YFSETQ.

The chain carries TRBV9 and TRBJ2-3; D is perhaps TRBD2 (5 bases). The CDR3 loop spans 16 amino acids. V was shortened by 0 bases and J by 3 bases, with 14 bases between the two germline ends. CDR1 and CDR2 from the germline V gene are SGDLS and YYNGEE. In DNA form, the CDR3 reads TGTGCCAGCAGCGTAGACCCGGAGAGGGCGACAGATACGCAGTATTTT. This sequence encodes CASSVDPERATDTQYF.

The CDR3 DNA sequence: TGCGCCAGCAGCCAAGAGGTCCGCGAGGGGCCTGGAAACACCATATATTTT. Amino acids: CASSQEVREGPGNTIYF. This chain uses TRBV4-1 with TRBJ1-3; tentatively, D is TRBD1 (5 bases). This CDR3 is 17 amino acids long. Trimming left V 0 bases short and J 2 bases short, with 14 bases between. Germline lookup yields CDR1 MGHRA and CDR2 YSYEKL.